This is a list of T cell receptor beta chains from one sample in a study of early T cells in non-severe SARS-CoV-2 infection. A single record per CDR3 protein comes from TCRdb applying MiXCR to the 5' RACE reads. The data show about 110,000 distinct CDR3 sequences, with over 10% seen just once and around 3% held by the top ten. The sample was whole blood. These receptors were collected from an adult who was a healthcare worker with PCR-confirmed SARS-CoV-2 infection or an uninfected control (not recorded which). Each CDR3 is given with its conserved first and last residue. D genes are given only for firm matches.

TRBD2 TRBJ2-1 TRBV29-1 CSAGGGDSAYNEQFF
TRBD2 TRBJ2-1 TRBV11-2 CASSSLGGTSGKYNEQFF
NA TRBJ1-1 TRBV10-2 CASGLNTEAFF
TRBD1 TRBJ1-3 TRBV6-5 CASSPEAGGYGNTIYF
TRBD1 TRBJ1-3 TRBV29-1 CSVEDLLNPDRGLSGNTIYF
NA TRBJ2-1 TRBV20-1 CSAMGHEQFF
NA TRBJ2-7 TRBV12-3/TRBV12-4 CASSLGTFYEQYF
NA TRBJ1-5 TRBV29-1 CSIVGGGGNQPQHF
TRBD1 TRBJ2-7 TRBV5-6 CASSFTGGRYEQYF
NA TRBJ2-5 TRBV29-1 CSVPGASQETQYF
TRBD1 TRBJ1-1 TRBV2 CASGTGGETEAFF
NA TRBJ2-5 TRBV7-9 CASRTAQQGETQYF
TRBD1 TRBJ1-2 TRBV11-3 CASSTTGGYYGYTF
NA TRBJ1-1 TRBV28 CASRGPNTEAFF
NA TRBJ1-3 TRBV7-2 CASSLLGGGPQPSGNTIYF
NA TRBJ1-3 TRBV29-1 CSVEDAGNTINF
NA TRBJ2-5 TRBV7-3 CASSSTPRDGQPGAQYF
NA TRBJ1-2 TRBV2 CASNGFSGQVGYTF
NA TRBJ2-1 TRBV7-9 CASSSGTPYNEQFF
NA TRBJ2-1 TRBV5-6 CASSLASSGTYNEQFF
TRBD1 TRBJ2-2 TRBV3-1 CASSHATGGNTGELFF
NA TRBJ2-5 TRBV7-2 CASKETQYF
NA TRBJ1-6 TRBV12-3/TRBV12-4 CASSSVDSPLHF
NA TRBJ1-6 TRBV5-5 CASSFGQHYNSPLHF
NA TRBJ2-7 TRBV29-1 CSVVGSGEQYF
NA TRBJ2-1 TRBV7-8 CASSGEVYNEQFF
NA TRBJ2-2 TRBV3-1 CASSQDRVYNAGTKGIGELFF
NA TRBJ2-3 TRBV11-2 CASSLESGRTDTQYF
TRBD1 TRBJ1-5 TRBV6-2/TRBV6-3 CASSYSTGANQPQHF
NA TRBJ2-5 TRBV5-1 CASSLVQETQYF
TRBD2 TRBJ2-1 TRBV12-5 CASGTEPKGLAGGQVNEQFF
NA TRBJ1-1 TRBV20-1 CSVRQGYTEAFF
NA TRBJ1-1 TRBV7-2 CASSPTATQLNTEAFF
NA TRBJ2-1 TRBV7-3 CASSSRGGDEQFF
NA TRBJ1-1 TRBV20-1 CRSSSGNTEAFF
NA TRBJ2-1 TRBV11-3 CASSLAGYNEQFF
NA TRBJ2-6 TRBV2 CASRIAGANVLTF
TRBD2 TRBJ2-7 TRBV9 CASSVGSGRAGEQYF
NA TRBJ1-1 TRBV7-2 CASSFGFRPGTAFF
NA TRBJ2-1 TRBV7-9 CASSLVSRVLNEQFF
TRBD1 TRBJ1-6 TRBV5-1 CASSLGGTANSPLHF
NA TRBJ2-1 TRBV28 CASLGGGWYNEQFF
NA TRBJ1-1 TRBV12-3/TRBV12-4 CASSPPLLGLGDTEAFF
TRBD1 TRBJ2-4 TRBV6-1 CASSESWGQGAKNIQYF
TRBD2 TRBJ2-7 TRBV9 CASSVGTSGGSYEQYF
NA TRBJ2-7 TRBV12-5 CASGFPGLKQYF
TRBD2 TRBJ2-1 TRBV15 CATSRGGESYNEQFF
NA TRBJ1-5 TRBV12-3/TRBV12-4 CASSLGLIQPQHF
NA TRBJ2-5 TRBV5-1 CASSLSPPGETQYF
NA TRBJ2-3 TRBV7-9 CASSFGQSGTDTQYF
NA TRBJ1-3 TRBV9 CASSVGENSGNTIYF
TRBD2 TRBJ2-1 TRBV15 CATSASSGRYEQFF
TRBD1 TRBJ2-7 TRBV20-1 CSARTGQGVSSEQYF